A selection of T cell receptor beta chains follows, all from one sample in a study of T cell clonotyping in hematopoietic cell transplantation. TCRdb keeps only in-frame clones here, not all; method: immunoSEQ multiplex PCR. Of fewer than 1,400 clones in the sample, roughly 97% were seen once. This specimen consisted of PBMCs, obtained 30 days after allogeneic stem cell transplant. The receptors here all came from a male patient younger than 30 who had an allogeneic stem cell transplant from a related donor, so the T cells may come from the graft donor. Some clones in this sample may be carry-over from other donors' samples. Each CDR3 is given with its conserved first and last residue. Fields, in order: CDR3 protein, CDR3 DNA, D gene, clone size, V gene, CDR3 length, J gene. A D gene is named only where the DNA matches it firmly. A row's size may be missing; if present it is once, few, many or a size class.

CDR3: CSATGAYNEQFF; DNA: TGCAGCGCGACAGGGGCCTACAATGAGCAGTTCTTC; D: TRBD1; size: .; V: TRBV29-1; length: 12; J: TRBJ2-1
CDR3: CASSYAGAGNEQFF; DNA: TGTGCCAGCAGTTACGCGGGAGCGGGTAATGAGCAGTTCTTC; D: TRBD2; size: .; V: TRBV6-5; length: 14; J: TRBJ2-1
CDR3: CASSYSQETQYF; DNA: TGTGCCAGCAGTTACTCACAAGAGACCCAGTACTTC; D: .; size: .; V: TRBV6-6; length: 12; J: TRBJ2-5
CDR3: CAWSVRLASYEQYF; DNA: TGTGCCTGGAGTGTAAGGCTAGCGAGCTACGAGCAGTACTTC; D: .; size: few; V: TRBV30; length: 14; J: TRBJ2-7
CDR3: CASSIDSAGGGTGELFF; DNA: TGTGCCAGTAGTATAGATAGCGCGGGAGGAGGAACCGGGGAGCTGTTTTTT; D: TRBD2; size: .; V: TRBV19; length: 17; J: TRBJ2-2
CDR3: CASSSGGMEQYF; DNA: TGTGCCAGCAGTTCAGGGGGTATGGAGCAGTACTTC; D: TRBD1; size: .; V: TRBV6-6; length: 12; J: TRBJ2-7
CDR3: CAWRKNYGYTF; DNA: TGTGCCTGGAGAAAAAACTATGGCTACACCTTC; D: .; size: .; V: TRBV30; length: 11; J: TRBJ1-2
CDR3: CASSLLAGDGETQYF; DNA: TGTGCCAGCAGTTTGCTAGCGGGGGACGGGGAGACCCAGTACTTC; D: TRBD2; size: .; V: TRBV7-2; length: 15; J: TRBJ2-5
CDR3: CASSQNLAGGSSYEQYF; DNA: TGCGCCAGCAGCCAGAATCTAGCGGGGGGGAGCTCCTACGAGCAGTACTTC; D: TRBD2; size: once; V: TRBV4-1; length: 17; J: TRBJ2-7
CDR3: CASSYPGSKGETQYF; DNA: TGTGCCAGCAGTTACCCAGGGAGTAAAGGAGAGACCCAGTACTTC; D: .; size: once; V: TRBV6-5; length: 15; J: TRBJ2-5
CDR3: CASSSNRGTTDTQYF; DNA: TGTGCCAGCAGCTCTAACAGGGGAACCACAGATACGCAGTATTTT; D: TRBD1; size: .; V: TRBV5-6; length: 15; J: TRBJ2-3
CDR3: CASSYRGSNQPQHF; DNA: TGTGCCAGCAGTTACAGGGGTAGCAATCAGCCCCAGCATTTT; D: .; size: once; V: TRBV6-5; length: 14; J: TRBJ1-5
CDR3: CASSQGVGSGAKNIQYF; DNA: TGTGCCAGCAGCCAAGGGGTCGGAAGTGGGGCCAAAAACATTCAGTACTTC; D: .; size: .; V: TRBV4-2; length: 17; J: TRBJ2-4
CDR3: CASSQVPGQGFFGANVLTF; DNA: TGCGCCAGCAGCCAGGTACCGGGACAGGGATTCTTTGGGGCCAACGTCCTGACTTTC; D: TRBD1; size: .; V: TRBV4-1; length: 19; J: TRBJ2-6
CDR3: CASSPSVGRYGYTF; DNA: TGTGCCAGCAGCCCGAGTGTGGGCCGCTATGGCTACACCTTC; D: .; size: .; V: TRBV9; length: 14; J: TRBJ1-2
CDR3: CSIAGTGSTDTQYF; DNA: TGCAGCATTGCCGGGACAGGGAGCACAGATACGCAGTATTTT; D: TRBD1; size: .; V: TRBV29-1; length: 14; J: TRBJ2-3
CDR3: CASSFSDREKLFF; DNA: TGTGCCAGCAGCTTTAGTGACCGGGAAAAACTGTTTTTT; D: .; size: .; V: TRBV5-4; length: 13; J: TRBJ1-4
CDR3: CASSLTAISYEQYF; DNA: TGTGCCAGCAGCTTAACAGCGATCTCCTACGAGCAGTACTTC; D: .; size: .; V: TRBV11-2; length: 14; J: TRBJ2-7
CDR3: CAWSVGTGILYEQYF; DNA: TGTGCCTGGAGTGTTGGGACAGGAATACTCTACGAGCAGTACTTC; D: TRBD1; size: .; V: TRBV30; length: 15; J: TRBJ2-7
CDR3: CASSLEGGAMNTEAFF; DNA: TGTGCCAGCAGCTTAGAGGGAGGGGCTATGAACACTGAAGCTTTCTTT; D: .; size: .; V: TRBV11-2; length: 16; J: TRBJ1-1
CDR3: CASSVGTPMNTEAFF; DNA: TGTGCCAGCAGCGTAGGAACACCCATGAACACTGAAGCTTTCTTT; D: .; size: .; V: TRBV9; length: 15; J: TRBJ1-1
CDR3: CARVGGVRYF; DNA: TGTGCCAGGGTCGGTGGAGTTCGGTACTTC; D: .; size: .; V: TRBV19; length: 10; J: TRBJ2-5
CDR3: CASSQGQGDVTDTQYF; DNA: TGCGCCAGCAGCCAAGGACAGGGAGATGTGACAGATACGCAGTATTTT; D: TRBD1; size: .; V: TRBV4-3; length: 16; J: TRBJ2-3
CDR3: CASSVGTGAGEQYF; DNA: TGTGCCAGCAGCGTCGGGACAGGAGCTGGAGAGCAGTACTTC; D: TRBD1; size: once; V: TRBV9; length: 14; J: TRBJ2-7
CDR3: CASSPGGQGQFF; DNA: TGTGCCAGCAGCCCCGGAGGACAGGGGCAGTTCTTC; D: TRBD1; size: .; V: TRBV7-6; length: 12; J: TRBJ2-1
CDR3: CSVEDRGQETQYF; DNA: TGCAGCGTTGAAGACCGGGGCCAAGAGACCCAGTACTTC; D: .; size: .; V: TRBV29-1; length: 13; J: TRBJ2-5
CDR3: CASSHPLEAAEGEQYF; DNA: TGTGCCAGCAGCCATCCCTTGGAGGCGGCGGAGGGCGAGCAGTACTTC; D: .; size: .; V: TRBV11-2; length: 16; J: TRBJ2-7
CDR3: CASSEGQMYNEQFF; DNA: TGTGCCAGCAGCGAGGGACAGATGTACAATGAGCAGTTCTTC; D: TRBD1; size: few; V: TRBV7-9; length: 14; J: TRBJ2-1
CDR3: CASSTQGGRETQYF; DNA: TGTGCCAGCAGTACCCAAGGGGGCCGAGAGACCCAGTACTTC; D: TRBD1; size: .; V: TRBV6-1; length: 14; J: TRBJ2-5
CDR3: CASSIGRRGSGRDTQYF; DNA: TGTGCCAGTAGTATCGGCCGACGCGGGAGTGGGAGGGATACGCAGTATTTT; D: TRBD2; size: .; V: TRBV19; length: 17; J: TRBJ2-3
CDR3: CASSSGQVYEQYF; DNA: TGTGCCAGCAGCTCGGGACAGGTCTACGAGCAGTACTTC; D: TRBD1; size: .; V: TRBV28; length: 13; J: TRBJ2-7
CDR3: CASSIGSGRADEQFF; DNA: TGTGCCAGTAGTATAGGTAGCGGGAGGGCCGATGAGCAGTTCTTC; D: TRBD2; size: .; V: TRBV19; length: 15; J: TRBJ2-1
CDR3: CASSLSVSGNTIYF; DNA: TGTGCCAGCAGCTTATCGGTATCCGGAAACACCATATATTTT; D: .; size: .; V: TRBV7-2; length: 14; J: TRBJ1-3
CDR3: CASSQGVPIDTQYF; DNA: TGTGCCAGCAGCCAAGGAGTCCCGATCGATACGCAGTATTTT; D: .; size: .; V: TRBV4-2; length: 14; J: TRBJ2-3
CDR3: CASSSGVEGYNEQFF; DNA: TGTGCCAGCAGTTCAGGGGTTGAAGGCTACAATGAGCAGTTCTTC; D: .; size: .; V: TRBV28; length: 15; J: TRBJ2-1
CDR3: CAISGLHGTMDEQFF; DNA: TGTGCCATCAGTGGGTTACACGGGACTATGGATGAGCAGTTCTTC; D: TRBD2; size: .; V: TRBV10-3; length: 15; J: TRBJ2-1
CDR3: CAKKDRGLNGYTF; DNA: TGTGCCAAGAAGGACAGGGGGCTCAATGGCTACACCTTC; D: TRBD1; size: .; V: TRBV7-4; length: 13; J: TRBJ1-2
CDR3: CASSIVSRAPYGYTF; DNA: TGTGCCAGTAGTATAGTAAGCAGGGCACCCTATGGCTACACCTTC; D: .; size: .; V: TRBV19; length: 15; J: TRBJ1-2
CDR3: CASSWVNQVVSTDTQYF; DNA: TGTGCCAGCAGCTGGGTTAACCAGGTCGTTAGCACAGATACGCAGTATTTT; D: .; size: .; V: TRBV5-4; length: 17; J: TRBJ2-3
CDR3: CASSSQGNEQFF; DNA: TGTGCCAGCAGCTCACAGGGAAATGAGCAGTTCTTC; D: .; size: .; V: TRBV5-4; length: 12; J: TRBJ2-1
CDR3: CASSSPGDGRETQYF; DNA: TGTGCCAGCAGCTCGCCGGGGGACGGCCGGGAGACCCAGTACTTC; D: .; size: once; V: TRBV7-8; length: 15; J: TRBJ2-5
CDR3: CAWSRQGTEAFF; DNA: TGTGCCTGGAGCAGACAGGGAACTGAAGCTTTCTTT; D: TRBD1; size: .; V: TRBV30; length: 12; J: TRBJ1-1
CDR3: CSVGDRGRGEKLFF; DNA: TGCAGCGTTGGGGACAGGGGGAGAGGGGAAAAACTGTTTTTT; D: TRBD1; size: .; V: TRBV29-1; length: 14; J: TRBJ1-4
CDR3: CASSLDQGLGGYTF; DNA: TGTGCCAGCAGCTTAGACCAGGGGCTCGGTGGCTACACCTTC; D: .; size: .; V: TRBV7-2; length: 14; J: TRBJ1-2
CDR3: CASSTPLGGTQYF; DNA: TGTGCCAGCAGTACACCGTTGGGAGGGACGCAGTATTTT; D: TRBD2; size: .; V: TRBV25-1; length: 13; J: TRBJ2-3
CDR3: CASSFGTSGGAEQFF; DNA: TGTGCCAGCAGCTTCGGGACTAGCGGGGGGGCCGAGCAGTTCTTC; D: TRBD2; size: .; V: TRBV5-4; length: 15; J: TRBJ2-1
CDR3: CASSPRVPYNEQFF; DNA: TGTGCCAGCAGCCCAAGGGTACCCTACAATGAGCAGTTCTTC; D: .; size: .; V: TRBV11-2; length: 14; J: TRBJ2-1
CDR3: CAIRVPNYGYTF; DNA: TGTGCCATCAGGGTACCTAACTATGGCTACACCTTC; D: .; size: .; V: TRBV10-3; length: 12; J: TRBJ1-2
CDR3: CAWRHYGSYNEQFF; DNA: TGTGCCTGGAGGCACTACGGGTCCTACAATGAGCAGTTCTTC; D: .; size: .; V: TRBV30; length: 14; J: TRBJ2-1
CDR3: CASSLKAGALTDTQYF; DNA: TGTGCCAGCAGCCTCAAAGCGGGGGCCCTCACAGATACGCAGTATTTT; D: TRBD2; size: .; V: TRBV9; length: 16; J: TRBJ2-3
CDR3: CASVGSSGGYTF; DNA: TGTGCCAGCGTAGGCTCAAGCGGGGGCTACACCTTC; D: .; size: .; V: TRBV25-1; length: 12; J: TRBJ1-2
CDR3: CSVDGSQSTDTQYF; DNA: TGCAGCGTTGACGGTAGCCAAAGCACAGATACGCAGTATTTT; D: .; size: .; V: TRBV29-1; length: 14; J: TRBJ2-3
CDR3: CAALRRTGGKLFF; DNA: TGTGCCGCACTAAGAAGGACAGGGGGAAAACTGTTTTTT; D: TRBD1; size: .; V: TRBV30; length: 13; J: TRBJ1-4
CDR3: CASSLGTLGQETQYF; DNA: TGTGCCAGCAGCCTCGGGACATTGGGGCAAGAGACCCAGTACTTC; D: .; size: few; V: TRBV4-2; length: 15; J: TRBJ2-5
CDR3: CASSQERSVETQYF; DNA: TGCGCCAGCAGCCAAGAAAGGAGTGTGGAGACCCAGTACTTC; D: .; size: .; V: TRBV4-3; length: 14; J: TRBJ2-5
CDR3: CASSSGQRENIQYF; DNA: TGTGCCAGCAGTTCCGGGCAGCGAGAAAACATTCAGTACTTC; D: .; size: .; V: TRBV6-5; length: 14; J: TRBJ2-4
CDR3: CASSPRSADTQYF; DNA: TGCGCCAGCAGCCCCCGGAGTGCGGATACGCAGTATTTT; D: .; size: .; V: TRBV4-1; length: 13; J: TRBJ2-3
CDR3: CATSSWEQGTNQPQHF; DNA: TGTGCCACCAGCAGTTGGGAACAGGGAACGAATCAGCCCCAGCATTTT; D: .; size: .; V: TRBV15; length: 16; J: TRBJ1-5
CDR3: CSAKALAGGLPAPQETQYF; DNA: TGCAGTGCTAAGGCACTAGCGGGAGGCCTACCGGCCCCACAAGAGACCCAGTACTTC; D: TRBD2; size: .; V: TRBV29-1; length: 19; J: TRBJ2-5
CDR3: CASSLWTGELFF; DNA: TGTGCCAGCAGCTTATGGACCGGGGAGCTGTTTTTT; D: .; size: .; V: TRBV7-2; length: 12; J: TRBJ2-2